This entry concerns a single TCR beta chain. Its cognate antigen is unknown. These data are taken from a study of cytomegalovirus exposure and HLA in healthy donors. About the study: The 90 to 150 validation repertoires, a later analysis reported, used the same platform as the approximately 630 first-cohort repertoires. Findings and caveats of the study: Through in vitro validation, three CMV-associated chains were shown to be specific for CMV antigens. Across donors, most TCRs were seen rarely, yet some public ones were widespread. According to the study, around 150 TCR beta chains were cytomegalovirus-associated.

The germline V gene encodes CDR1 SGHDT and CDR2 YYEEEE. Trimming removed 4 bases from V and 1 base from J, with 4 bases in between. The CDR3 is 12 residues long. Data came from immunoSEQ multiplex PCR; TCRdb stores just in-frame clones and leaves some out. The sample lists some 150,000 clones, about 89% occurring once. The chain carries TRBV5-6 and TRBJ2-3; D unresolved. The receptor was derived from a man between 18 and 35 years old in good health and CMV-seropositive. Sequenced input: PBMCs. CDR3 in amino acids: CASSGGTDTQYF. In DNA, the CDR3 is TGTGCCAGCAGCGGAGGCACAGATACGCAGTATTTT.